The entry below describes one TCR beta chain. The antigen is undetermined. The germline CDR1 and CDR2 sequences are SNHLY and FYNNEI. This CDR3 has 16 residues. The J segment lost 2 bases and the V segment lost 6 bases, leaving 9 bases of the junction unmatched. This record belongs to a study of Ad26.COV2.S vaccination and SARS-CoV-2 variants. Findings and limits, study-wide: The breadth of spike-specific CD8+ and CD4+ T cell responses after vaccination was reportedly substantial.

Treatment specified: some 20 received Ad26.COV2.S at low or high dose, single or two shots; 5 received placebo; per-sample allocation not given. After the first vaccine or placebo injection, samples were drawn on day 63. The donor's status was that of an adult aged 18-55 years in Boston. TCRdb's table, derived via immunoSEQ multiplex PCR, lists solely in-frame clones and lacks some. The table shows 440,000 or so clones, with around 89% occurring only once. Sequencing used peripheral blood, obtained in a trial of Ad26.COV2.S vaccine versus placebo. J is TRBJ1-5 and V is TRBV2; the match to TRBD1 covers 8 bases. The TCR was taken from a person aged 18-60 years who received the Ad26.COV2.S COVID-19 vaccine or a placebo. The CDR3 reads CASRLTWGQGNQPQHF. CDR3 DNA sequence: TGTGCCAGCAGACTCACGTGGGGACAGGGCAATCAGCCCCAGCATTTT.